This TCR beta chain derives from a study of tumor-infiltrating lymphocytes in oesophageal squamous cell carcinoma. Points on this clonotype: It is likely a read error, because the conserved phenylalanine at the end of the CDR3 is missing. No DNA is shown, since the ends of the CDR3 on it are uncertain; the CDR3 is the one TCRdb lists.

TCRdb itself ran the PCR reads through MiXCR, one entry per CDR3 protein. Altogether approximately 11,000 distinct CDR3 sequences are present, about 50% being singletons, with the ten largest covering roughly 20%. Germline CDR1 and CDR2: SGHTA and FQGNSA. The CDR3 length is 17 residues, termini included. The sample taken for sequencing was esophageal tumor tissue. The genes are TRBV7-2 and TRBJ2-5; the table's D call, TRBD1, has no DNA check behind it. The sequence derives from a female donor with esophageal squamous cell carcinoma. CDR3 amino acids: CASSHPGTGTYEQYFGS.